Presented here are 17 T cell receptor beta chains from one specimen sequenced in a study of T cell changes during pregnancy in multiple sclerosis. Using immunoSEQ multiplex PCR, the repertoire was profiled, and TCRdb retains in-frame clones only, with some absent. The sample lists roughly 58,000 clones; 90% were seen once. The sequences come from CD8+ T cells from peripheral blood mononuclear cells, collected before pregnancy. These receptors were taken from a female donor with multiple sclerosis, enrolled in a pregnancy study.

V and J are TRBV4-1 and TRBJ2-1, with a possible D match to TRBD2 (6 bases). Germline-derived CDR1 and CDR2 are MGHRA and YSYEKL. This CDR3 has 15 amino acids. V lost 1 base, J lost 8 bases, and 15 bases lay in between. The CDR3 DNA reads TGCGCCAGCAGCCAAGCGTTGGTCAGGGAGGATGAGCAGTTCTTC. It translates to CASSQALVREDEQFF.

This chain uses TRBV2 with TRBJ1-6; D may be TRBD1 (6 bases). V lost 11 bases, J lost 8 bases, and 13 bases lay in between. CDR3 length: 12 amino acids. CDR1 is SNHLY and CDR2 is FYNNEI in the germline V gene. CDR3 in amino acids: CAAQGLYSPLHF. The CDR3 region has the DNA TGTGCCGCGCAGGGGTTGTATTCACCCCTCCACTTT.

The chain combines TRBV9 with TRBJ1-2; 7 bases line up with TRBD1. The CDR3 is 16 residues long. The germline V gene encodes CDR1 SGDLS and CDR2 YYNGEE. V lost 1 base and J lost 2; bases outside the gene matches: 8. The CDR3 spells CASSVTPGQKNYGYTF. The CDR3 nucleotides read TGTGCCAGCAGCGTAACCCCGGGACAGAAAAACTATGGCTACACCTTC. The complete variable domain, with remaining parts taken from reference TRBV9 and TRBJ1-2, reads DSGVTQTPKHLITATGQRVTLRCSPRSGDLSVYWYQQSLDQGLQFLIQYYNGEERAKGNILERFSAQQFPDLHSELNLSSLELGDSALYFCASSVTPGQKNYGYTFGSGTRLTVV.

The chain recombines TRBV6-5 with TRBJ1-2, with 12 bases fitting TRBD1. The CDR3 loop spans 14 amino acids. The J segment lost 4 bases and the V segment lost 6 bases, leaving 3 bases of the junction unmatched. Germline values: CDR1 MNHEY, CDR2 SVGAGI. The CDR3 bases are TGTGCCAGCAGCGGGACAGGGGGCGGCTATGGCTACACCTTC. Translating it yields CASSGTGGGYGYTF.

The chain couples TRBV7-3 to TRBJ2-5; TRBD2 matches 7 bases. J was trimmed by 2 bases and V by 4 bases; bases with no gene match: 4. In germline, CDR1 is SGHTA, CDR2 FQGTGA. This CDR3 has 14 residues. CDR3 amino acids: CASSSGGQQETQYF. The CDR3, as DNA: TGTGCCAGCAGCTCGGGGGGTCAGCAAGAGACCCAGTACTTC.

The V and J genes are TRBV7-6 and TRBJ2-2, with 9 bases fitting TRBD2. The CDR3 extends over 17 amino acids. Germline V gene sequence: CDR1 SGHVS, CDR2 FNYEAQ. The ends lost 2 bases at V and 1 base at J; junction bases unmatched: 5. CDR3 loop: CASSLPLAGQNTGELFF. Here the CDR3 DNA reads TGTGCCAGCAGCTTACCTCTAGCGGGGCAGAACACCGGGGAGCTGTTTTTT.

This clone was counted a few times. The same CDR3 can be traced to other DNA sequences in this sample. The chain employs TRBV6-4 and TRBJ1-6; D ambiguous. CDR1 is MRHNA, CDR2 SNTAGT, per germline. The V end lost 0 bases, the J end lost 7 bases, and 4 bases lay between the germline ends. The CDR3 length is 13 residues. CDR3 nucleotides: TGTGCCAGCAGTGACTCGTCGAATTCACCCCTCCACTTT. This codes for CASSDSSNSPLHF.

This clone was seen a handful of times. This sequence joins TRBV5-4 and TRBJ2-3, with 7 positions matching TRBD2. This CDR3 has 16 amino acids. V lost 2 bases to trimming and J lost 6 bases; unmatched junction nucleotides: 12. Germline CDR1 reads SGHNT; CDR2 reads YYREEE (reference sequence). This chain's CDR3 is CASSFGSAHGGDTQYF. As DNA, the CDR3 is TGTGCCAGCAGCTTCGGAAGCGCGCACGGGGGGGATACGCAGTATTTT.

This rearrangement joins TRBV4-2 to TRBJ1-2; D possibly corresponds to TRBD1 (6 bases). The germline V gene encodes CDR1 LGHNA and CDR2 YNFKEQ. V was trimmed by 0 bases and J by 6 bases, leaving 17 bases between them. This CDR3 comprises 16 residues. The CDR3 sequence is CASSQDTKKGGDGYTF. CDR3 bases: TGTGCCAGCAGCCAAGACACAAAGAAGGGGGGGGATGGCTACACCTTC.

This clone was seen once. The chain couples TRBV18 to TRBJ1-3, with TRBD1 as a possible D gene (6 bases). Between the trimmed V and J ends, which lost 2 bases and 4 bases, there was a span of 15 bases. The CDR3 sequence is 16 residues long. CDR1 and CDR2 (germline): KGHSH, LQKENI. This CDR3 reads CASSPGQPRGGNTIYF. DNA for the CDR3: TGTGCCAGCTCACCAGGACAGCCACGGGGAGGAAACACCATATATTTT.

V is TRBV6-1 and J is TRBJ2-7; TRBD1 aligns across 7 bases. From germline, CDR1 is MNHNS and CDR2 SASEGT. The V gene end was trimmed by 0 bases and the J gene end by 3 bases; junction bases not matched to a gene: 8. This CDR3 region has 16 residues. The CDR3 coding sequence is TGTGCCAGCAGTGAAGCCCCGGGACAGTTCCTCTACGAGCAGTACTTC. Translating gives CASSEAPGQFLYEQYF.

This clone was recorded only once. V is TRBV9 and J is TRBJ2-2; 9 bases fit TRBD2. V gave up 4 bases and J gave up 4 bases; unmatched junction bases: 5. This CDR3 region has 15 residues. Germline values: CDR1 SGDLS, CDR2 YYNGEE. The CDR3 loop is CASSLLAGSTGELFF. The CDR3 region has the DNA TGTGCCAGCAGCCTGCTAGCGGGGTCCACCGGGGAGCTGTTTTTT. Drawing the rest from reference TRBV9 and TRBJ2-2, the complete variable domain is DSGVTQTPKHLITATGQRVTLRCSPRSGDLSVYWYQQSLDQGLQFLIQYYNGEERAKGNILERFSAQQFPDLHSELNLSSLELGDSALYFCASSLLAGSTGELFFGEGSRLTVL.

The chain recombines TRBV27 with TRBJ1-1; 7 bases are shared with TRBD1. CDR3 length equals 15 residues. CDR1 is MNHEY and CDR2 is SMNVEV in the germline V gene (reference sequence). Trimming took 6 bases from V and 1 from J; bases not matched to a gene: 8. CDR3 in amino acids: CASRRMGQWNTEAFF. The CDR3 DNA is TGTGCCAGCAGACGCATGGGACAGTGGAACACTGAAGCTTTCTTT.

The J gene is TRBJ1-6, the V gene TRBV6-1, with D tentatively TRBD1 (6 bases). With 8 bases removed from V and 7 bases from J, the gap between germline ends came to 9 bases. Germline CDR1 and CDR2: MNHNS and SASEGT. This CDR3 has 12 amino acids. The CDR3 loop is CASLTGNSPLHF. The CDR3 nucleotides read TGTGCCAGCCTCACAGGGAATTCACCCCTCCACTTT.

This clone was picked up one time. A read error may account for a junction end that differs from germline. The J gene is TRBJ2-1, the V gene TRBV7-7; TRBD2 matches 7 bases. CDR3 length equals 13 residues. Germline CDR1 SSHAT, CDR2 FNYEAQ (reference sequence). The CDR3 DNA reads as TGTGCTAGCAGTGGACTGGGGGGGAATGAGCAGTTCTTC. As protein: CASSGLGGNEQFF.

The rearrangement joins TRBV2 to TRBJ2-7; TRBD2 matches 7 bases. Germline-derived CDR1 and CDR2 are SNHLY and FYNNEI. This CDR3 spans 18 amino acids. The junction had 14 bases not matched to a gene; V was cut back by 3 bases and J by 0 bases. CDR3 protein: CASSDPVGGRGFSYEQYF. The CDR3 nucleotides read TGTGCCAGCAGTGACCCAGTCGGTGGGAGGGGTTTCTCCTACGAGCAGTACTTC.

This chain connects TRBV9 to TRBJ1-3; D may be TRBD1 (5 bases). Deletions cut 3 bases from V and 7 bases from J, with 8 bases between. CDR3 length equals 12 residues. CDR1 SGDLS and CDR2 YYNGEE come from the germline V gene. As DNA, the CDR3 is TGTGCCAGCAGCGATGGGGCGAACACCATATATTTT. Protein: CASSDGANTIYF.